The next 8 T cell receptor beta chains were all read from a single sample in a study of cytomegalovirus exposure and HLA in healthy donors (dated by TCRdb to 2016 to 2017). To prepare the library, the immunoSEQ multiplex PCR assay was applied. TCRdb took this table from immuneACCESS and kept in-frame rearrangements with V and J called. Such tables lack part of the clones; where checked against another copy, unresolved V genes explain under half of the gap, and the rest is unexplained. Counted in this sample were 120,000 to 150,000 clones; more than 85% of them appeared once. Under 9% of the sample is held by the ten biggest clonotypes. The source material was PBMCs. These receptors all stem from a young man in good health and CMV-seropositive.

J is TRBJ1-2 and V is TRBV5-5; D is possibly TRBD1 (6 bases). Germline assignment: CDR1 SGHKS and CDR2 YYEKEE (reference sequence). V was cut by 4 bases and J by 6 bases, with 16 bases left in between. The CDR3 runs to 14 residues. The CDR3 loop reads CASSGAGHWDGYTF. Here the CDR3 DNA reads TGTGCCAGCAGCGGAGCGGGACATTGGGATGGCTACACCTTC. Full variable domain (outside the CDR3, taken from reference TRBV5-5 and TRBJ1-2): DAGVTQSPTHLIKTRGQQVTLRCSPISGHKSVSWYQQVLGQGPQFIFQYYEKEERGRGNFPDRFSARQFPNYSSELNVNALLLGDSALYLCASSGAGHWDGYTFGSGTRLTVV.

This clone was detected once. V usage is TRBV6-5 and J usage is TRBJ1-4; 10 positions match TRBD1. The ends lost 2 bases at V and 9 bases at J; junction bases unmatched: 6. From germline, CDR1 is MNHEY and CDR2 SVGAGI. The CDR3 has 15 amino acids. In DNA form, the CDR3 reads TGTGCCAGCAGTTACCAGACAGGGGGCTATCAAAAACTGTTTTTT. Its protein is CASSYQTGGYQKLFF.

J is TRBJ2-7 and V is TRBV4-1; TRBD2 matches at 7 bases. The CDR3 runs to 15 residues. Per germline, CDR1 MGHRA and CDR2 YSYEKL. The trim removed 3 bases at V and 4 bases at J, leaving 9 bases unmatched. CDR3 amino acids: CASSQMGTNHYEQYF. The DNA for the CDR3 is TGCGCCAGCAGCCAGATGGGGACTAACCATTACGAGCAGTACTTC.

V is TRBV6-5 and J is TRBJ1-2; TRBD1 is a possible D gene (5 bases). The CDR3 totals 12 residues. The V gene lost 8 bases and the J gene lost 8 bases, with 15 bases spanning the gap. Germline-derived CDR1 and CDR2 are MNHEY and SVGAGI. The CDR3 sequence: CASLGRAGGYTF. CDR3 nucleotides: TGTGCCAGCTTGGGCAGGGCAGGAGGCTACACCTTC.

The genes are TRBV10-3 and TRBJ2-1, with TRBD1 matching over 10 bases. The CDR3 sequence is 14 residues long. Germline assignment: CDR1 ENHRY and CDR2 SYGVKD. J gave up 7 bases and V 6 bases, and 6 bases lay outside the gene matches. DNA of the CDR3: TGTGCCATCAGCCGGGACAGGGGTTTAAATGAGCAGTTCTTC. This translates into CAISRDRGLNEQFF.

This clone was seen many times. This rearrangement joins TRBV10-3 to TRBJ1-1, with 9 positions matching TRBD1. The CDR3 totals 17 residues. CDR1 and CDR2 (germline): ENHRY, SYGVKD. V was clipped by 6 bases and J by 1 base; unmatched bases: 12. The CDR3 loop reads CAIRGGQGRVANTEAFF. The CDR3, as DNA: TGTGCCATCAGGGGCGGACAGGGGCGGGTAGCGAACACTGAAGCTTTCTTT.

J is TRBJ2-1 and V is TRBV18, with D perhaps TRBD2 (7 bases). V was clipped by 3 bases and J by 12 bases, with 15 bases between them. CDR1 is KGHSH and CDR2 is LQKENI in the germline V gene. This CDR3 has 13 amino acids. The CDR3 protein is CASSPDLGGLQFF. As DNA, the CDR3 is TGTGCCAGCTCACCCGACTTGGGGGGGCTGCAGTTCTTC.

The V and J genes are TRBV4-2 and TRBJ2-7, with D possibly TRBD1 on 5 matching bases. The CDR3 consists of 17 residues. V lost 0 bases and J lost 2, with 17 bases in between. Germline CDR1 and CDR2: LGHNA and YNFKEQ. CDR3 protein: CASSQDEVGRAPYEQYF. The CDR3 nucleotides read TGTGCCAGCAGCCAAGATGAGGTGGGCAGGGCCCCCTACGAGCAGTACTTC.